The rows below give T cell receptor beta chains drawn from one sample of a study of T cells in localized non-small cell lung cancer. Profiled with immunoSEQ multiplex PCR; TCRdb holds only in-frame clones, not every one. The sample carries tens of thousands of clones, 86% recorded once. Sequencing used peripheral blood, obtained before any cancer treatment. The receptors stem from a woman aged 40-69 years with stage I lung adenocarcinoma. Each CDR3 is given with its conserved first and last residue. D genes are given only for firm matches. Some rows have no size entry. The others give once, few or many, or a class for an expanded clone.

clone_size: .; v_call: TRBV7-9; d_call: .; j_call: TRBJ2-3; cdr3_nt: TGTGCCAGCAGCCCAGGGAGGCCAGATACGCAGTATTTT; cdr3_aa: CASSPGRPDTQYF
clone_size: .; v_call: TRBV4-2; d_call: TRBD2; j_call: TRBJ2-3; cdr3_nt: TGTGCCAGCAGCCAAGGAGACACGGGGGGGCTATCAGATACGCAGTATTTT; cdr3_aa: CASSQGDTGGLSDTQYF
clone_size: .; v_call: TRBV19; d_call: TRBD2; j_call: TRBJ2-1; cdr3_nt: TGTGCCAGTAGTCCGGGACTAGCGGGGGGTTCCTACAATGAGCAGTTCTTC; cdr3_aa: CASSPGLAGGSYNEQFF
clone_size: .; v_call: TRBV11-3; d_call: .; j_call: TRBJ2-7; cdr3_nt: TGTGCCAGCAGTTTAGGGCTTGTTGGGCCCTACGAGCAGTACTTC; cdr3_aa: CASSLGLVGPYEQYF
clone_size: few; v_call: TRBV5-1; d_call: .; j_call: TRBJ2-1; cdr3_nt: TGCGCCAGCAGCTTGGCCGGACAATACAATGAGCAGTTCTTC; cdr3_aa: CASSLAGQYNEQFF
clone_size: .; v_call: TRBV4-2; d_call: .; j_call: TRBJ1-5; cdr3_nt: TGTGCCAGCAGCTCAGGGAGGGACCTTGAGCCCCAGCATTTT; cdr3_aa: CASSSGRDLEPQHF
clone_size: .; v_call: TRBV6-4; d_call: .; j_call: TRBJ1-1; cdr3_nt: TGTGCCAGCAGTGACTCGGAGGGGGGGACTGAAGCTTTCTTT; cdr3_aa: CASSDSEGGTEAFF
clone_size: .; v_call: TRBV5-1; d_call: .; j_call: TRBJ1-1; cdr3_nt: TGCGCCAGCAGCTTGAAAGAAAACACTGAAGCTTTCTTT; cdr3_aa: CASSLKENTEAFF
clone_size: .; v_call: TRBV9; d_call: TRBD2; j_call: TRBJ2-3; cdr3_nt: TGTGCCAGCAGCGCCGCGGGGGGGTTCACAGATACGCAGTATTTT; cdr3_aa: CASSAAGGFTDTQYF
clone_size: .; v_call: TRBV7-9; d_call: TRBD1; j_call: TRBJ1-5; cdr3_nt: TGTGCCAGCAGCTTAGGGACAGGGGGTTATCAGCCCCAGCATTTT; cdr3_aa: CASSLGTGGYQPQHF